This entry concerns a single TCR beta chain. The antigen remains undetermined. At one of its ends the junction is not consistent with the germline gene, which may arise from a read error. This record comes from a study of cytomegalovirus exposure and HLA in healthy donors. Study-wide findings and caveats: There were over 150 TCR beta chains listed as cytomegalovirus-associated.

Primers included in the PCR were 60 Vbeta and 13 Jbeta primers. The repertoire was sequenced with immunoSEQ multiplex PCR; TCRdb's copy has only in-frame clones and lacks some. The sample records 120,000 or so clones, about 83% being singletons. Germline V gene lookup returns CDR1 PRHDT and CDR2 FYEKMQ (reference sequence). The CDR3 is 16 amino acids. The origin of this receptor is a woman aged 40 to 50 in good health and CMV-seropositive. The chain is built from TRBV13 and TRBJ2-2; 12 bases match TRBD2. The sequencing input was PBMCs. In DNA, the CDR3 is TGTGCCAGCAGCCTAGGACTAGCGGGACGGGCCGGGGAGCTGTTTTTT. Residues: CASSLGLAGRAGELFF.